The sequence of this T cell receptor beta chain was determined in a study of cytomegalovirus exposure and HLA in healthy donors. Study outcomes and limitations: Among TCR sequences, most were rare, though some public TCRs appeared in many donors. Immune exposure information available was restricted to CMV serostatus. Upon later analysis, HLA-associated TCR beta chains proved more clonally expanded than other, equally common chains.

V lost 2 bases to trimming and J lost 5 bases, with 13 bases between them. The germline V gene has CDR1 KGHSH and CDR2 LQKENI. The CDR3 extends over 15 amino acids. PCR involved 60 Vbeta and 13 Jbeta primers. Here immunoSEQ multiplex PCR was the method, and the copy in TCRdb shows in-frame clones only, minus some. The data show approximately 200,000 clones, approximately 80% seen once. This clone was observed a single time. Its antigen is unidentified. This chain connects TRBV18 to TRBJ1-5; TRBD1 might be the D (6 bases). Material for sequencing was PBMCs. The TCR comes from a man aged 35 to 55 in good health and CMV-seronegative. The CDR3 nucleotides are TGTGCCAGCTCACCAGTCCAGGGGAGTGATCAGCCCCAGCATTTT. This sequence encodes CASSPVQGSDQPQHF. Full variable domain (rest looked up from reference TRBV18 and TRBJ1-5): NAGVMQNPRHLVRRRGQEARLRCSPMKGHSHVYWYRQLPEEGLKFMVYLQKENIIDESGMPKERFSAEFPKEGPSILRIQQVVRGDSAAYFCASSPVQGSDQPQHFGDGTRLSIL.